This T cell receptor beta chain derives from a study of T-cell reconstitution after alpha-beta-depleted transplantation in children (dated by TCRdb to between 2015 and 2016). Describing the broader study: Using TCR repertoire profiling, the study followed T-cell immune reconstitution in a quantitative way in children after TCRalphabeta/CD19-depleted allogeneic hematopoietic cell transplantation.

This specimen's treatment or condition label, interpreted: allogeneic hematopoietic cell transplantation with graft depleted of TCRalphabeta T cells and CD19 B cells. The transplant recipients were children given TCRalphabeta/CD19-depleted allogeneic hematopoietic cell grafts. Broader findings and caveats from the paper: Hyperexpanded clone frequencies declined over subsequent months; after one year, T-cell counts and TCRbeta diversity were mostly attributed to newly produced T cells. Apparently early alphabetaT-cell count recovery about two months after transplant reportedly relied on only several hundred rapidly expanded clones derived from non-depleted graft cells. In some patients, the high TCRbeta diversity seen at day 60 was put down to recipient T cells and intrathymic progenitors that had survived conditioning.

There are many counts of this clonotype. What antigen it recognizes has not been identified. The sample holds no much larger clone one base away, and base qualities are not on file. After removal of 5 bases from V and 7 bases from J, the junction retains 16 bases not matched to a gene. As encoded in the germline V gene (reference sequence), CDR1 is SGHAT while CDR2 is FQDESV. Taken from cysteine to phenylalanine, the CDR3 has 19 residues. Of all the DNA, just the CDR3 is kept, 57 bases in frame from base 1. Library creation used PCR. Sequencing was carried out with an Illumina HiSeq 2500. To normalize quantification of the TCRbeta repertoire, the TCR libraries were built with molecular barcoding that relied on unique molecular identifiers. TCRdb trimmed the raw reads at Q25, called clones with MiXCR and kept productive beta chains. Every distinct CDR3 protein forms one entry, paired with its most common genes and DNA. This sample comprises 550,000 to 800,000 distinct CDR3 sequences, approximately 14% of them detected only once. The ten largest make up 0.79% of the sample.

The clonotype comes from a girl aged 2 to 9 with congenital amegakaryocytic thrombocytopenia, due to receive a stem cell transplant. This sequence uses TRBV11-1 and TRBJ2-1; 14 middle bases align to TRBD2. Source: PBMCs, taken before TCRalphabeta/CD19-depleted stem cell transplant. The nucleotide sequence is TGTGCCAGCAGCCCTATACTAGAGACTAGCGGGAGGGATAGGAATGAGCAGTTCTTC. This yields the protein CASSPILETSGRDRNEQFF.